These T cell receptor beta chains were read from a single sample in a study of TIL therapy for anti-PD-1-resistant metastatic lung cancer. Here immunoSEQ multiplex PCR was the method, and the copy in TCRdb shows in-frame clones only, minus some. The table includes some 60,000 clones, 69% detected once. The specimen comprised blood, sampled at baseline. Receptors were obtained from a person aged 25 to 79 with non-small cell lung cancer. Both conserved end residues are part of each CDR3. A D gene is named only where the DNA matches it firmly. A row's size may be missing; if present it is once, few, many or a size class.

TRBJ1-1,.,TRBV5-1,.,CASSDVANTEAFF,TGCGCCAGCAGCGACGTGGCGAACACTGAAGCTTTCTTT
TRBJ1-3,.,TRBV6-6,.,CASSPSRSSGNTIYF,TGTGCCAGCAGTCCCTCGAGAAGCTCTGGAAACACCATATATTTT
TRBJ1-5,.,TRBV28,.,CASSLSGFGNQPQHF,TGTGCCAGCAGTTTATCTGGATTCGGCAATCAGCCCCAGCATTTT
TRBJ1-5,few,TRBV2,.,CASSEAPTGHSNQPQHF,TGTGCCAGCAGTGAAGCCCCAACAGGGCATAGCAATCAGCCCCAGCATTTT
TRBJ2-1,.,TRBV11-2,TRBD2,CASSSPAGGRDEQFF,TGTGCCAGCAGCTCCCCCGCGGGAGGGCGGGATGAGCAGTTCTTC
TRBJ2-1,.,TRBV10-3,TRBD2,CATRLADYNEQFF,TGTGCCACTAGACTAGCGGACTACAATGAGCAGTTCTTC
TRBJ2-5,.,TRBV7-7,.,CASSLGGPGETQYF,TGTGCTAGCAGCTTAGGAGGGCCGGGGGAGACCCAGTACTTC
TRBJ2-7,few,TRBV10-2,.,CASSETSSYEQYF,TGCGCCAGCAGTGAGACTAGCTCCTACGAGCAGTACTTC
TRBJ2-1,once,TRBV6-5,TRBD1,CASSYGDRVATFF,TGTGCCAGCAGTTACGGGGACAGGGTCGCGACGTTCTTC
TRBJ2-3,.,TRBV30,.,CAWRVGDTQYF,TGTGCCTGGAGGGTGGGAGATACGCAGTATTTT
TRBJ1-1,.,TRBV27,TRBD1,CASSFGQGQGNTEAFF,TGTGCCAGCAGTTTCGGACAGGGTCAAGGAAACACTGAAGCTTTCTTT
TRBJ1-2,.,TRBV5-5,.,CASSPQQGLNYGYTF,TGTGCCAGCAGCCCCCAGCAGGGACTTAACTATGGCTACACCTTC
TRBJ2-1,few,TRBV10-2,TRBD2,CASSEGTSGGIYNEQFF,TGCGCCAGCAGTGAAGGGACTAGCGGGGGGATCTACAATGAGCAGTTCTTC
TRBJ2-1,once,TRBV19,.,CASSLLYRGLGGRPNEQFF,TGTGCCAGTAGTCTTCTGTACAGGGGGCTTGGCGGGAGGCCCAATGAGCAGTTCTTC
TRBJ2-7,.,TRBV6-5,.,CASSPGRFYEQYF,TGTGCCAGCAGCCCGGGACGATTTTACGAGCAGTACTTC
TRBJ1-1,.,TRBV7-9,TRBD1,CASSDAGGFVTEAFF,TGTGCCAGCAGTGACGCAGGGGGATTTGTCACTGAAGCTTTCTTT
TRBJ2-5,.,TRBV2,.,CASNPRVGQETQYF,TGTGCCAGCAACCCCCGGGTCGGACAAGAGACCCAGTACTTC
TRBJ2-5,.,TRBV30,.,CAWSVNLEETQYF,TGTGCCTGGAGTGTAAATTTGGAGGAGACCCAGTACTTC
TRBJ2-7,once,TRBV7-9,TRBD1,CASSYRGTDYEQYF,TGTGCCAGCAGCTATAGAGGGACAGACTACGAGCAGTACTTC
TRBJ2-2,.,TRBV11-3,TRBD2,CASSLDLGPGLETGELFF,TGTGCCAGCAGCTTAGATTTGGGGCCGGGACTAGAGACCGGGGAGCTGTTTTTT
TRBJ2-3,.,TRBV9,.,CASSVVGGRDTQYF,TGTGCCAGCAGCGTAGTGGGGGGCCGCGATACGCAGTATTTT
TRBJ1-1,few,TRBV2,.,CAGAKGQARGTEAFF,TGTGCCGGGGCGAAAGGGCAGGCGCGGGGTACTGAAGCTTTCTTT
TRBJ1-5,.,TRBV5-1,TRBD1,CASSLLRGLTQPQHF,TGCGCCAGCAGCTTGCTCAGGGGGTTAACTCAGCCCCAGCATTTT
TRBJ2-2,.,TRBV7-2,TRBD1,CASSLVGTVNTGELFF,TGTGCCAGCAGCTTAGTTGGGACAGTCAACACCGGGGAGCTGTTTTTT
TRBJ1-3,.,TRBV5-1,.,CASSLVQNGNTIYF,TGCGCCAGCAGCTTGGTTCAGAACGGAAACACCATATATTTT
TRBJ2-5,.,TRBV4-1,TRBD1,CASSQDNRGKTQYF,TGCGCCAGCAGCCAAGATAACAGGGGAAAGACCCAGTACTTC
TRBJ2-5,.,TRBV10-3,.,CAIREEETQYF,TGTGCCATCAGGGAAGAAGAGACCCAGTACTTC
TRBJ1-1,.,TRBV28,.,CASTPPGTEAFF,TGTGCCAGCACCCCCCCGGGGACTGAAGCTTTCTTT
TRBJ2-1,.,TRBV7-2,TRBD2,CASSTQPGLAGAEQFF,TGTGCCAGCAGCACCCAACCGGGACTAGCGGGAGCTGAGCAGTTCTTC
TRBJ2-3,.,TRBV18,.,CASSPRLGTDTQYF,TGTGCCAGCTCACCACGTCTAGGCACAGATACGCAGTATTTT
TRBJ2-7,.,TRBV7-2,.,CASSPQQGYLYEQYF,TGTGCCAGCAGCCCCCAACAGGGATACCTCTACGAGCAGTACTTC
TRBJ1-5,.,TRBV5-8,TRBD1,CASSRQGAGNQPQHF,TGTGCCAGCAGCAGACAGGGGGCAGGCAATCAGCCCCAGCATTTT
TRBJ2-3,.,TRBV5-1,.,CASSGGSSTDTQYF,TGCGCCAGCAGCGGAGGCTCTAGCACAGATACGCAGTATTTT
TRBJ2-7,once,TRBV15,TRBD2,CATSRAREGGYEQYF,TGTGCCACCAGCAGAGCCCGGGAGGGCGGGTACGAGCAGTACTTC
TRBJ1-4,.,TRBV7-3,.,CARGKVPNREKLFF,TGTGCCAGGGGAAAGGTTCCGAATCGTGAAAAACTGTTTTTT
TRBJ2-1,few,TRBV9,.,CASSPQFGTTYNEQFF,TGTGCCAGCAGCCCCCAGTTCGGGACCACCTACAATGAGCAGTTCTTC
TRBJ2-1,once,TRBV14,TRBD1,CASKSRTGGNEQFF,TGTGCCAGCAAGTCCCGGACAGGGGGCAATGAGCAGTTCTTC
TRBJ2-7,few,TRBV27,TRBD1,CASSSGQGLHEQYF,TGTGCCAGCAGTTCCGGACAGGGTCTCCACGAGCAGTACTTC
TRBJ2-3,.,TRBV15,TRBD2,CATSNRVVAGGTDTQYF,TGTGCCACCAGCAATAGAGTGGTAGCGGGGGGCACAGATACGCAGTATTTT
TRBJ2-1,.,TRBV2,.,CASSMRQGFPFF,TGTGCCAGCAGTATGCGGCAGGGATTTCCGTTCTTC
TRBJ1-2,few,TRBV13,.,CASSLIGEISGYTF,TGTGCCAGCAGCTTGATCGGGGAGATTAGTGGCTACACCTTC
TRBJ2-1,.,TRBV6-5,.,CASSYSGSRKNEQFF,TGTGCCAGCAGTTACTCCGGATCTCGCAAAAATGAGCAGTTCTTC
TRBJ2-5,.,TRBV2,TRBD1,CASSGQLKRPQYF,TGTGCCAGCTCGGGACAGCTCAAGAGACCCCAGTACTTC
TRBJ1-1,.,TRBV5-1,.,CASSQVPGASEAFF,TGCGCCAGCAGCCAAGTCCCAGGGGCGTCTGAAGCTTTCTTT
TRBJ1-6,.,TRBV30,.,CAWRETGYSYNSPLHF,TGTGCCTGGAGGGAAACAGGGTATTCCTATAATTCACCCCTCCACTTT
TRBJ1-2,once,TRBV7-8,.,CASSSFVRAGGYTF,TGTGCCAGCAGCTCATTTGTACGGGCTGGAGGCTACACCTTC
TRBJ1-1,.,TRBV2,.,CASRLQNRGEAFF,TGTGCCAGCAGACTACAAAACCGGGGTGAAGCTTTCTTT
TRBJ1-1,.,TRBV5-1,.,CASSLDIVNTEAFF,TGCGCCAGCAGCTTGGACATAGTGAACACTGAAGCTTTCTTT
TRBJ2-3,few,TRBV29-1,TRBD2,CSVETTSGESTDTQYF,TGCAGCGTTGAGACGACTAGCGGGGAAAGCACAGATACGCAGTATTTT
TRBJ1-3,.,TRBV28,.,CASSLTGKGNTIYF,TGTGCCAGCAGCCTTACAGGAAAGGGAAACACCATATATTTT
TRBJ2-7,few,TRBV7-9,.,CASSLAQVGNEQYF,TGTGCCAGCAGCTTAGCGCAGGTAGGGAACGAGCAGTACTTC
TRBJ2-3,.,TRBV7-8,.,CASSLLAVSTLSTDTQYF,TGTGCCAGCAGCTTACTTGCGGTGTCAACGCTGAGCACAGATACGCAGTATTTT
TRBJ2-7,.,TRBV4-2,TRBD2,CASSQERTSGRTQYF,TGTGCCAGCAGCCAGGAGAGGACTAGCGGGAGAACGCAGTACTTC
TRBJ2-3,.,TRBV2,TRBD1,CASSRQGVALDTQYF,TGTGCCAGCAGTCGACAGGGGGTAGCCCTAGATACGCAGTATTTT
TRBJ2-1,.,TRBV9,.,CASSASPVRGDEQFF,TGTGCCAGCAGCGCATCCCCGGTCCGCGGCGATGAGCAGTTCTTC